This T cell receptor beta chain was observed in a study of cytomegalovirus exposure and HLA in healthy donors (dated by TCRdb to 2015 to 2018). With regard to the full study: According to an earlier analysis of 587 of the donors, 200 million or so T cells yielded over 100 million unique TCR beta sequences and around 280 Gb of sequence data. A handful of DR-DQ haplotypes were handled as single units for association and clustering because linkage in the cohort was strong. To predict cytomegalovirus infection status, the study brought together high-throughput TCR immunosequencing, statistical association of individual TCRs with disease status, and machine learning. An early release that covered 640 HLA-typed donors contained approximately 300 gigabases of sequencing data and 70 million to 100 million unique TCR sequences. Of the roughly 400 genotyped donors, 75% to 85% were placed in the genetic ancestry cluster associated with self-reported Caucasian donors. In a later genetic analysis, genome-wide SNP genotypes for about 55% of the roughly 700 donors were used, and that subset was treated as a discovery cohort. The study profiled the T cell repertoires of hundreds of subjects by immunosequencing and related them to cytomegalovirus serostatus. Alongside the repertoire data, information on donor age, sex, ethnicity and CMV serostatus was compiled. Typing coverage differed by locus: A, B, C, DRB1 and DQB1 were typed in roughly 620-630 donors, DQA1 in 500 to 550, DPA1 in 606, and DPB1 in just under 480. The study aimed to test whether cataloging public T cell receptors could reveal signatures of past pathogen exposure. An earlier analysis of approximately 500 of the donors applied high-throughput TCR beta sequencing to assess whether each TCR beta V gene segment acted as functional or pseudogenic. A later analysis re-analyzed previously published TCR beta repertoires from 660 or so donors and added high-resolution HLA genotyping to study TCR occurrence patterns. Along with the roughly 710-subject first cohort, a separate validation cohort of about 110 different subjects was used. Rather than drawing on any new phenotypic data, the later analysis identified candidate immune exposures from TCR beta sequences and the way those sequences occurred across donors. HLA typing included class I and class II loci at four-digit resolution. On average, over 200,000 unique TCR beta nucleotide sequences were sequenced per donor among a few hundred genotyped donors of the cohort, with roughly 18% of those sequences being non-productive. All discovery cohort repertoires had been generated on a single sequencing platform. Overall results and qualifications from the work: A later analysis found that TCR association rates varied across HLA loci, with DRB1 alleles showing the most associated TCRs and HLA-C alleles the fewest. Some IMGT-functional V segments, including TRBV6-2 and TRBV6-3, could not be distinguished by the 87-base-pair reads and were therefore excluded. In an earlier analysis of some 550 of the donors, most TCR beta V segments were observed in productive rearrangements about 87% or about 30% of the time, broadly matching IMGT annotations. In both the original and validation cohorts, the classifier was reported to diagnose cytomegalovirus status with high specificity and sensitivity. For the cohort, immune exposure information was limited to CMV serostatus. Because HLA typing was unavailable for some donors at each locus, only the typed subset was used in association tests. According to a later analysis, most CMV-associated TCR beta chains appeared to be HLA-restricted, and the HLA associations seemed to be driven largely by CMV exposure. In vitro tests confirmed that a few of the cytomegalovirus-associated TCR beta chains recognize cytomegalovirus antigens. Roughly uniform sequencing depth across donors was assumed in presence/absence analyses, although this assumption may not hold. When HLA alleles, especially DR and DQ, strongly co-occurred, attributing TCR associations to individual alleles was difficult. Compared with equally common non-associated chains, HLA-associated TCR beta chains in a later analysis were more clonally expanded and had lower generation probabilities. Compared with the 666-donor mean, donors in an Asian-associated ancestry cluster had fewer N-insertions in productive TCRs, according to a later genetic analysis. Linkage disequilibrium might explain the correlated functional status among segregating V segments, but an unknown experimental factor could not be ruled out. A further reported finding was that TCR beta sequences accurately predicted the HLA-A and HLA-B alleles for most subjects in the first cohort. A later analysis associated around 16,000 TCR beta sequences with specific HLA alleles at a false discovery rate of 0.05. A later genetic analysis associated a missense DCLRE1C variant with V-gene and J-gene trimming of TCR beta chains, and an independent cohort replicated the association. According to the authors, the approach could potentially be generalized to other disease states and immunological phenotypes. In a later analysis, several top co-occurrence clusters were reported to appear linked to parvovirus B19, influenza, CMV and Epstein-Barr virus. In this cohort, only TCR beta chains were sequenced, and detectable features were limited by the absence of alpha or paired-chain data. A group of highly shared sequence variants was considered likely to be a technical artifact of the sequencing pipeline. Because counts were too low, roughly 18 rarely observed V segments, including chromosome 9 orphons, were left out of the earlier analysis of over 550 of the donors. The study listed 150 to 200 TCR beta chains as associated with cytomegalovirus. Most TCR sequences were seen in very few donors, while some public TCRs were found in many individuals.

In total, roughly 710 healthy bone marrow donors made up the cohort. Cohort members were all nominally healthy when sampled, although unrecorded immune exposures were likely present. The donor tested CMV seronegative, placing the donor among the 350 to 400 seronegative members of the cohort. Every donor gave a peripheral blood sample, and the peripheral blood mononuclear cells from that sample were used for TCR beta sequencing. Genomic DNA was extracted from the blood cell samples with the Qiagen DNeasy Blood Extraction Kit. A remark on this clone: Its antigen remains undetermined. No base quality values were provided; no much bigger clone lies one nucleotide off.

Library creation used the immunoSEQ multiplex PCR assay. The multiplex PCR relied on a mix of 60 forward primers for TCR Vbeta segments and 13 reverse primers for TCR Jbeta segments. Amplification of the CDR3 region of rearranged TCR beta genes was performed with a multiplex PCR assay on genomic DNA. On the Illumina HiSeq System, the amplified TCR beta libraries were sequenced as 87-base-pair reads. Per the source publication's procedure: In a later analysis, tens of millions of unique TCR beta chains were counted across the 500 to 850 repertoires, and around 11 million of these chains were shared by at least two donors. A nearest-neighbor algorithm error-corrected the raw reads and collapsed the reads into unique sequences, merging closely related sequences to remove PCR and sequencing errors. V, D and J gene segments were assigned by aligning CDR3 sequences to IMGT reference sequences. For a sequence to be retained, a match of at least six nucleotides was required to both a V gene segment and a J gene segment. Rearrangements were classified as productive when the CDR3 lacked stop codons and remained in frame with V and J, and all other rearrangements were classified as non-productive. Following IMGT convention, CDR3 was defined as the stretch from the second conserved V-encoded cysteine to the conserved J-encoded phenylalanine. The earlier analysis of 550 to 650 of the donors excluded any sequence lacking an unambiguous match to a single V gene segment. In an earlier analysis of roughly 500 of the donors, V segments were called functional above 56.7% productive rearrangements and were called segregating when the between-donor standard deviation exceeded 5%. A statistical classification framework was built to diagnose cytomegalovirus status from the catalog of TCR beta chain sequences. V and J gene assignment, in a later analysis, came from comparing TCR nucleotide sequences with IMGT/GENE-DB human TR gene sequences. Using the TCRdist pipeline, a later analysis assigned CDR3 sequences along with most-parsimonious VDJ recombination scenarios. In a later analysis, each TCR beta chain was defined by its CDR3 amino acid sequence together with its V-gene family, and reads without a unique V-gene family were excluded. As a way to deal with suspected cross-contamination and a sequencing artifact, a later analysis dropped 640 or so nucleotide sequences that were highly shared and had low generation probability. In a later analysis, a clonal expansion index for each public chain was calculated from normalized within-repertoire ranks of inferred template counts. Generation probabilities in a later analysis came from a VDJ recombination model fitted to out-of-frame rearrangements, and those results were checked against IGoR. A later analysis scored TCR-TCR, TCR-HLA and TCR-CMV co-occurrence with hypergeometric tests, applying a repertoire-size bias correction to TCR pairs. False discovery rates were estimated in a later analysis by permuting HLA or CMV assignments 20 times. In a later analysis, co-occurring TCRs were grouped with DBSCAN, and TCRdist sequence similarity was added when clustering was performed within HLA-allele-positive subsets. Repertoires with fewer than 30,000 or more than 120,000 public chains were left out of co-occurrence clustering, as were five repertoires with anomalous nucleotide sharing. The table was pulled from immuneACCESS by TCRdb, which kept in-frame rearrangements only. Such tables lose some clones; where checked, under half of the loss comes from unresolved V genes, and the rest has no known cause. V, J and clone size reflect that table, while D and trimming were determined from the DNA. The sample has more than 85,000 clones on record, around 84% of them singletons. Of the sample, roughly 1.2% is held by the ten largest clones.

Taken from cysteine to phenylalanine, the CDR3 has 18 residues. Only CDR3 DNA is held: 54 bases, read in frame from base 1. CDR1 and CDR2 (MDHEN, SYDVKM) derive from the germline V gene. Trimming takes 2 bases from V and 5 bases from J, and the germline ends sit 22 bases apart. The receptor was derived from a woman between 18 and 29 years old in good health and CMV-seronegative. The material sequenced was PBMCs. The sequence joins TRBV28 to TRBJ1-5; TRBD1 is perhaps the D gene, given 5 matching bases. This receptor has the CDR3 CASSLIIAQVLVDQPQHF. The DNA is TGTGCCAGCAGTTTAATTATAGCACAGGTCTTAGTAGATCAGCCCCAGCATTTT.